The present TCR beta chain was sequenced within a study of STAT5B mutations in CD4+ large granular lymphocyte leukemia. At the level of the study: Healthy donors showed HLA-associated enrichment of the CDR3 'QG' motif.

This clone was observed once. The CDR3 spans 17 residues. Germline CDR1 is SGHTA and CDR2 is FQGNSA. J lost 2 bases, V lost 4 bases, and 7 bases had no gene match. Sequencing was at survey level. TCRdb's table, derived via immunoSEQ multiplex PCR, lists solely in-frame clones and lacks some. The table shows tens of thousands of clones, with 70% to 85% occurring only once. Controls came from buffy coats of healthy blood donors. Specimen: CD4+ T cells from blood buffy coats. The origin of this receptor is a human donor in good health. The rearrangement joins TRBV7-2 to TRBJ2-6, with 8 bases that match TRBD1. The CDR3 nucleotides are TGTGCCAGCAGCTCAAGGACAGGGCTCGCTGGGGCCAACGTCCTGACTTTC. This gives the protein CASSSRTGLAGANVLTF.